This is a list of T cell receptor beta chains from one sample in a study of T cell changes during pregnancy in multiple sclerosis. Profiled with immunoSEQ multiplex PCR; TCRdb holds only in-frame clones, not every one. The repertoire has roughly 25,000 clones, around 86% of them found once; the top ten carry around an eighth. Sample: CD8+ T cells from peripheral blood mononuclear cells, taken in the first trimester of pregnancy. The receptors derive from a female donor in good health, enrolled as a control in a pregnancy study. Each CDR3 is given with its conserved first and last residue. The D gene is left open where the match is weak. Part of the rows lack a size; the others show once, few, many or a class for expanded clones.

TRBJ2-5 . TRBV11-3 TRBD1 CASSLGDRPQETQYF TGTGCCAGCAGCTTAGGGGACAGACCACAAGAGACCCAGTACTTC
TRBJ2-7 few TRBV11-2 . CASSLTEGHYEQYF TGTGCCAGCAGCTTAACGGAGGGGCACTACGAGCAGTACTTC
TRBJ2-5 . TRBV6-5 . CASSYGAGVKETQYF TGTGCCAGCAGTTACGGGGCTGGGGTAAAAGAGACCCAGTACTTC
TRBJ1-1 . TRBV27 . CASSSGTPNTEAFF TGTGCCAGCAGTTCCGGGACACCGAACACTGAAGCTTTCTTT
TRBJ1-5 . TRBV19 . CASSIGERSFNQPQHF TGTGCCAGTAGTATAGGAGAGAGGAGTTTCAATCAGCCCCAGCATTTT
TRBJ1-2 . TRBV21-1 . CASSKAHRPSYGYTF TGTGCCAGCAGCAAAGCGCACAGGCCTAGCTATGGCTACACCTTC
TRBJ2-7 . TRBV15 TRBD1 CATSRDRGFGEQYF TGTGCCACCAGCAGGGACAGGGGGTTCGGCGAGCAGTACTTC
TRBJ1-5 . TRBV19 . CASSMLQGLSNQPQHF TGTGCCAGTAGTATGCTTCAGGGACTTAGCAATCAGCCCCAGCATTTT
TRBJ2-1 . TRBV29-1 TRBD1 CSVPGTGDYNEQFF TGCAGCGTTCCCGGGACAGGGGACTACAATGAGCAGTTCTTC
TRBJ2-3 . TRBV19 TRBD1 CASSPSLGQGTDTQYF TGTGCCAGTAGCCCCAGTTTGGGACAGGGAACAGATACGCAGTATTTT
TRBJ1-6 medium-sized TRBV4-1 . CASSQERGGRDSPLHF TGCGCCAGCAGCCAAGAAAGGGGGGGTAGGGATTCACCCCTCCACTTT
TRBJ2-7 . TRBV7-9 . CASSPGYEQYF TGTGCCAGCAGCCCCGGGTACGAGCAGTACTTC
TRBJ1-5 . TRBV9 TRBD1 CASSELNLDRVNSNQPQHF TGTGCCAGCAGCGAATTAAACCTGGACAGGGTGAATAGCAATCAGCCCCAGCATTTT
TRBJ2-2 . TRBV5-1 . CASRSGNTGELFF TGCGCCAGCAGAAGCGGAAACACCGGGGAGCTGTTTTTT
TRBJ1-5 . TRBV7-2 . CASSLAWTDLNQPQHF TGTGCCAGCAGCTTAGCTTGGACAGATTTAAATCAGCCCCAGCATTTT
TRBJ2-1 . TRBV11-3 . CASSPPGAYNEQFF TGTGCCAGCAGCCCGCCCGGGGCCTACAATGAGCAGTTCTTC
TRBJ2-3 once TRBV6-4 TRBD2 CASSDSGTSGTDTQYF TGTGCCAGCAGTGACTCGGGGACTAGCGGGACAGATACGCAGTATTTT
TRBJ1-2 . TRBV7-9 TRBD1 CASSFGTGGDGYTF TGTGCCAGCAGCTTCGGAACAGGGGGCGACGGCTACACCTTC
TRBJ2-7 . TRBV5-5 . CASSWAAGARSYEQYF TGTGCCAGCAGCTGGGCGGCGGGGGCCCGCTCCTACGAGCAGTACTTC
TRBJ2-4 . TRBV7-2 . CASSLWGDIQYF TGTGCCAGCAGCTTGTGGGGGGACATTCAGTACTTC
TRBJ2-1 medium-sized TRBV4-2 TRBD2 CASSQGTSGSDEQFF TGTGCCAGCAGCCAAGGGACTAGCGGGAGCGATGAGCAGTTCTTC
TRBJ2-5 . TRBV5-6 . CASSLALPRGETQYF TGTGCCAGCAGCTTAGCCTTACCCCGGGGAGAGACCCAGTACTTC
TRBJ2-5 . TRBV19 TRBD2 CASSIGTSGPQETQYF TGTGCCAGTAGTATAGGGACTAGCGGACCTCAAGAGACCCAGTACTTC
TRBJ2-7 . TRBV13 TRBD2 CASSPGLVVYEQYF TGTGCCAGCAGTCCCGGACTAGTGGTCTACGAGCAGTACTTC
TRBJ2-7 . TRBV5-4 TRBD1 CASSADGQVLDEQYF TGTGCCAGCAGCGCAGACGGACAGGTCCTTGACGAGCAGTACTTC
TRBJ2-1 . TRBV28 TRBD2 CASSLLAGLNNEQFF TGTGCCAGCAGTTTGCTAGCGGGGTTGAACAATGAGCAGTTCTTC
TRBJ2-1 . TRBV11-2 . CASSLTLDSYNEQFF TGTGCCAGCAGCTTAACCCTAGACAGCTACAATGAGCAGTTCTTC
TRBJ1-5 once TRBV5-4 TRBD1 CASSWDSNQPQHF TGTGCCAGCAGCTGGGACAGTAATCAGCCCCAGCATTTT
TRBJ2-7 . TRBV27 TRBD2 CASTNVAGATSYEQYF TGTGCCAGCACTAATGTAGCGGGGGCGACCTCCTACGAGCAGTACTTC
TRBJ2-1 . TRBV4-3 TRBD2 CASSPSRTSGDNEQFF TGCGCCAGCAGCCCTTCCCGGACTAGCGGGGACAATGAGCAGTTCTTC
TRBJ1-1 . TRBV6-1 TRBD1 CASSVGGGEAFF TGTGCCAGCAGTGTAGGGGGCGGTGAAGCTTTCTTT
TRBJ2-3 . TRBV28 TRBD2 CASSPRGSGIADTQYF TGTGCCAGCAGTCCCCGTGGTAGCGGGATTGCAGATACGCAGTATTTT
TRBJ1-2 . TRBV7-9 TRBD1 CASTDTGGMNYGYTF TGTGCCAGCACCGACACAGGGGGCATGAACTATGGCTACACCTTC
TRBJ2-3 . TRBV19 TRBD1 CASSSRDSLSTDTQYF TGTGCCAGTAGTTCCAGGGACAGCCTTAGCACAGATACGCAGTATTTT
TRBJ1-1 many TRBV6-5 . CASSSRRTEAFF TGTGCCAGCAGTTCTAGGAGGACTGAAGCTTTCTTT
TRBJ1-2 . TRBV6-5 TRBD1 CASSYSGTAYGYTF TGTGCCAGCAGTTACTCTGGGACAGCCTATGGCTACACCTTC
TRBJ1-5 . TRBV4-1 . CASSQYVVSNQPQHF TGCGCCAGCAGCCAATATGTAGTTAGCAATCAGCCCCAGCATTTT
TRBJ2-3 . TRBV11-2 TRBD2 CASSSTSGGIKDTQYF TGTGCCAGCAGCTCTACTAGCGGGGGAATCAAAGATACGCAGTATTTT
TRBJ1-2 . TRBV29-1 TRBD1 CSVGGDRGDSYGYTF TGCAGCGTTGGGGGAGACAGGGGAGATAGCTATGGCTACACCTTC
TRBJ1-2 . TRBV2 . CASSEGLEESGINYGYTF TGTGCCAGCAGTGAGGGATTGGAGGAGTCAGGTATTAACTATGGCTACACCTTC
TRBJ2-2 . TRBV5-5 . CASSWRTDSTGELFF TGTGCCAGCAGCTGGCGGACAGATTCCACCGGGGAGCTGTTTTTT
TRBJ2-7 once TRBV5-1 . CASSLAVKGVSDEQYF TGCGCCAGCAGCTTGGCCGTTAAGGGGGTTAGCGACGAGCAGTACTTC
TRBJ1-6 . TRBV4-1 TRBD1 CASSHEQGATYNSPLHF TGCGCCAGCAGCCACGAACAGGGGGCCACCTATAATTCACCCCTCCACTTT
TRBJ2-1 few TRBV29-1 . CSVESSGSYNEQFF TGCAGCGTTGAATCATCAGGGTCCTACAATGAGCAGTTCTTC
TRBJ2-7 . TRBV6-1 TRBD1 CASSEERTGLSSYEQYF TGTGCCAGCAGTGAAGAAAGGACAGGGCTTAGCTCCTACGAGCAGTACTTC
TRBJ2-5 . TRBV5-4 . CASSSSGPQETQYF TGTGCCAGCAGCAGCTCCGGTCCCCAAGAGACCCAGTACTTC
TRBJ2-5 . TRBV6-5 TRBD2 CASSPGLAQETQYF TGTGCCAGCAGTCCGGGACTAGCGCAAGAGACCCAGTACTTC
TRBJ1-1 . TRBV7-9 TRBD1 CASSLERDRNTEAFF TGTGCCAGCAGCTTAGAACGGGACAGGAACACTGAAGCTTTCTTT
TRBJ2-3 medium-sized TRBV4-2 TRBD2 CASSQEAGGPDTQYF TGTGCCAGCAGCCAAGAAGCGGGGGGGCCAGATACGCAGTATTTT
TRBJ2-2 few TRBV6-1 . CASSGGADTGELFF TGTGCCAGCAGTGGGGGCGCGGACACCGGGGAGCTGTTTTTT
TRBJ1-1 . TRBV19 . CASSMAGEAFF TGTGCCAGTAGTATGGCAGGGGAAGCTTTCTTT
TRBJ2-7 . TRBV6-6 . CASSYAGRSYEQYF TGTGCCAGCAGTTACGCGGGCAGGTCCTACGAGCAGTACTTC
TRBJ2-5 . TRBV29-1 TRBD2 CSVEESGGGWETQYF TGCAGCGTTGAGGAGAGCGGGGGTGGTTGGGAGACCCAGTACTTC
TRBJ1-2 . TRBV25-1 . CASSDHRWRGYTF TGTGCCAGCAGTGATCACCGCTGGCGGGGCTACACCTTC
TRBJ2-3 . TRBV7-6 . CASSLGSGWNTQYF TGTGCCAGCAGCTTGGGGAGCGGTTGGAATACGCAGTATTTT
TRBJ2-1 . TRBV9 . CASSVTGANEQFF TGTGCCAGCAGCGTAACAGGAGCCAATGAGCAGTTCTTC
TRBJ2-7 . TRBV19 . CASSPRPGVGEQYF TGTGCCAGTAGTCCTCGACCCGGGGTGGGCGAGCAGTACTTC